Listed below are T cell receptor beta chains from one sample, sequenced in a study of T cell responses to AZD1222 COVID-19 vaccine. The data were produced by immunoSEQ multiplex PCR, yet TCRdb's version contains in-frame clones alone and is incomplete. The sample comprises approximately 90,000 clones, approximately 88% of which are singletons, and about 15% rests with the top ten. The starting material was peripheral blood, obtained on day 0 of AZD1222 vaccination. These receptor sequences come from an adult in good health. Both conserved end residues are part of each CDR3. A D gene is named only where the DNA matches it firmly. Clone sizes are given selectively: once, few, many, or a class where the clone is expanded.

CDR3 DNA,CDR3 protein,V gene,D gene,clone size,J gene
TGCGCCAGCAGTTCGGGACCCGGGGAAAAACTGTTTTTT,CASSSGPGEKLFF,TRBV5-1,-,-,TRBJ1-4
TGTGCCAGCAGTCAACAGGCGTCCCAAGCTTTCTTT,CASSQQASQAFF,TRBV28,-,-,TRBJ1-1
TGTGCCAGCAGTGATTCGGGACTAGCGGAATACGAGCAGTACTTC,CASSDSGLAEYEQYF,TRBV25-1,TRBD2,-,TRBJ2-7
TGTGCCAGCAGTCACGGACAGCCTACATTTTTT,CASSHGQPTFF,TRBV28,-,-,TRBJ1-4
TGTGCCAGCAGTTACAGACAGAACACTGAAGCTTTCTTT,CASSYRQNTEAFF,TRBV27,-,-,TRBJ1-1
TGTGCCAGCAGCTTGAAGTCGGGACTAGCGGGAGCCCCGGGGCAGTTCTTC,CASSLKSGLAGAPGQFF,TRBV5-8,TRBD2,-,TRBJ2-1
TGCGCCAGCAGTGGAAGCTCCTACGAGCAGTACTTC,CASSGSSYEQYF,TRBV10-1,-,-,TRBJ2-7
TGTGCCAGCAGCCGTACTAGCGGGAGGTCAGATACGCAGTATTTT,CASSRTSGRSDTQYF,TRBV7-2,TRBD2,-,TRBJ2-3
TGTGCCAGCAGCCAGACAGGGCGTGAGCCCCAGCATTTT,CASSQTGREPQHF,TRBV27,TRBD1,-,TRBJ1-5
TGTGCCAGCAGCTTAAGCGGGAGAAACATTCAGTACTTC,CASSLSGRNIQYF,TRBV5-8,TRBD2,-,TRBJ2-4
TGTGCCAGCAGCTTAATGGGGAACACTGAAGCTTTCTTT,CASSLMGNTEAFF,TRBV7-6,-,-,TRBJ1-1
TGTGCCAGCTCACCACGGGAGTATGGCTACACCTTC,CASSPREYGYTF,TRBV18,-,-,TRBJ1-2
TGTGCCAGCAGCCCCCTGGGCCCCATCTCTGGCTACACCTTC,CASSPLGPISGYTF,TRBV27,-,-,TRBJ1-2
TGTGCCAGCAGTGCCAGCGCGAACACCGGGGAGCTGTTTTTT,CASSASANTGELFF,TRBV6-2/TRBV6-3,-,-,TRBJ2-2
TGCAGCGTTGAGCGGCCGCCACGGGGAAAAGCTTTCTTT,CSVERPPRGKAFF,TRBV29-1,-,-,TRBJ1-1
TGTGCCAGCAGCTCTTTACAGGGTAACTATGGCTACACCTTC,CASSSLQGNYGYTF,TRBV11-2,-,-,TRBJ1-2
TGTGCCAGCAGCTTAGCGGGGGGGACTAGCGGGACCCAGTACTTC,CASSLAGGTSGTQYF,TRBV7-9,TRBD2,-,TRBJ2-5
TGTGCCAGCAGCCAATATCGCCACCACAGCACAGATACGCAGTATTTT,CASSQYRHHSTDTQYF,TRBV3-1/TRBV3-2,-,-,TRBJ2-3
TGTGCCAGCAGCTATCGGACAGGGCTAGGCTATGGCTACACCTTC,CASSYRTGLGYGYTF,TRBV3-1/TRBV3-2,TRBD1,once,TRBJ1-2
TGTGCCAGCAGCTTAAGGTACACCGGGGAGCTGTTTTTT,CASSLRYTGELFF,TRBV11-2,-,-,TRBJ2-2
TGTGCCAGCAGTTACGCCGGAGGGGCCACCGGGGAGCTGTTTTTT,CASSYAGGATGELFF,TRBV6-5,-,-,TRBJ2-2
TGTGCCAGCACCCCTCCGGGACAGACTTACGAGCAGTACTTC,CASTPPGQTYEQYF,TRBV28,TRBD1,-,TRBJ2-7
TGTGCCAGCAGCGAAACAGGGTTTCACGAGCAGTACTTC,CASSETGFHEQYF,TRBV28,-,-,TRBJ2-7
TGTGCCAGCAGTTACTCGGGAGGGGGCGCCTATGGCTACACCTTC,CASSYSGGGAYGYTF,TRBV6-5,TRBD1,-,TRBJ1-2
TGTGCCAGCAGTTTTGGGGGACTGAGCCCCTACGAGCAGTACTTC,CASSFGGLSPYEQYF,TRBV27,-,-,TRBJ2-7
TGTGCCAGCAGTGTCGGACCTGAAGGGATTCAGCCCCAGCATTTT,CASSVGPEGIQPQHF,TRBV27,-,few,TRBJ1-5
TGTGCCAGCAGCGGGACAGGGATTAGCTACGAGCAGTACTTC,CASSGTGISYEQYF,TRBV9,TRBD1,-,TRBJ2-7
TGTGCCAGCAGTCTCACGAGGGATGGCTACACCTTC,CASSLTRDGYTF,TRBV28,-,-,TRBJ1-2
TGTGCCAGTAGTATCGCACTAGCGGCGAACTACGAGCAGTACTTC,CASSIALAANYEQYF,TRBV19,TRBD2,-,TRBJ2-7
TGTGCCAGCAGTAACCCGACAGGGGGCTGGGAGACCCAGTACTTC,CASSNPTGGWETQYF,TRBV28,TRBD1,-,TRBJ2-5
TGCGCCAGCACCACCCAGGGTAATTCCGGGGAGCTGTTTTTT,CASTTQGNSGELFF,TRBV5-1,-,-,TRBJ2-2
TGTGCCAGCAGCCGTGTATTGGGACAGCGGGACGAGCAGTACTTC,CASSRVLGQRDEQYF,TRBV14,-,-,TRBJ2-7
TGTGCCAGCAGTTTAAGGGCCGGGAGGGGTGAGCAGTTCTTC,CASSLRAGRGEQFF,TRBV27,TRBD2,-,TRBJ2-1
TGTGCCACCAGCAGAGATAGAATCGGGGACAGCAAAGAGACCCAGTACTTC,CATSRDRIGDSKETQYF,TRBV15,TRBD1,-,TRBJ2-5
TGCGCCAGCAGCTTCTCTTATGGGACAGGGGAACACTATGGCTACACCTTC,CASSFSYGTGEHYGYTF,TRBV5-1,TRBD1,-,TRBJ1-2
TGTGCCAGCAGGAGACAGGGGGCATCGGGCAATCAGCCCCAGCATTTT,CASRRQGASGNQPQHF,TRBV28,TRBD1,-,TRBJ1-5
TGCGCCAGCAGCTTGGTTACTAGCGGGAGAGTTCCCTACGAGCAGTACTTC,CASSLVTSGRVPYEQYF,TRBV5-1,TRBD2,few,TRBJ2-7
TGTGCCAGCAGTTTTGGGCAGAACACTGAAGCTTTCTTT,CASSFGQNTEAFF,TRBV28,-,-,TRBJ1-1
TGTGCCAGCAGCATCCGACAGGGCCAAACCGGGGAGCTGTTTTTT,CASSIRQGQTGELFF,TRBV9,TRBD1,-,TRBJ2-2
TGTGCCAGTAGTATGGCCTTTGGGGTAGCGGGACCCCACGAGCAGTACTTC,CASSMAFGVAGPHEQYF,TRBV19,TRBD2,-,TRBJ2-7
TGTGCCAGCAGTTACGGCCAGGCTCAGCGGCAGTACTTC,CASSYGQAQRQYF,TRBV6-2/TRBV6-3,-,-,TRBJ2-7
TGTGCCAGCAGCTTAGAGGGTGCAAAGGGGGCCAAAAACATTCAGTACTTC,CASSLEGAKGAKNIQYF,TRBV11-2,-,-,TRBJ2-4
TGTGCCAGCAGCGTAGATACTAGCGGGAGGGGTGAGCAGTACTTC,CASSVDTSGRGEQYF,TRBV9,TRBD2,once,TRBJ2-7